These 14 T cell receptor beta chains came from one sample sequenced in a study of radiation and T cells in renal cell carcinoma. Time point denoted: blood 2 weeks post-SBRT. The treatment is: 15 Gy SBRT to primary tumor, nephrectomy 4 weeks later. Sequencing was performed with immunoSEQ multiplex PCR; in TCRdb, only in-frame clones are kept and a portion is missing. The table lists some 130,000 clones, 75% to 90% of them singletons. The material was blood, obtained from a patient whose treatment included radiotherapy and nephrectomy. The origin of the receptors is a woman aged 55-70 years with renal cell carcinoma.

The chain carries TRBV28 and TRBJ2-7; D perhaps matches TRBD2 (6 bases). The CDR3 spans 15 residues. Trimming removed 5 bases at V and 4 bases at J, with 18 bases between. Germline values: CDR1 MDHEN, CDR2 SYDVKM. The CDR3 DNA sequence: TGTGCCAGCAGTCTCCACCGGGACTCCCTATACGAGCAGTACTTC. The encoded protein is CASSLHRDSLYEQYF. The variable domain in full, with the rest retrieved from reference TRBV28 and TRBJ2-7, is DVKVTQSSRYLVKRTGEKVFLECVQDMDHENMFWYRQDPGLGLRLIYFSYDVKMKEKGDIPEGYSVSREKKERFSLILESASTNQTSMYLCASSLHRDSLYEQYFGPGTRLTVT.

This sequence joins TRBV7-6 and TRBJ1-1; tentatively, D is TRBD1 (5 bases). Germline V lookup: CDR1 SGHVS, CDR2 FNYEAQ. The CDR3 covers 16 residues. V was trimmed by 3 bases and J by 1 base, leaving 15 bases between them. The CDR3 DNA reads as TGTGCCAGCAGCTTGGAGGAATTGGGGGGGAACACTGAAGCTTTCTTT. Translation gives CASSLEELGGNTEAFF.

This sequence joins TRBV7-3 and TRBJ2-1; TRBD2 might be the D (6 bases). Trimming removed 0 bases from V and 13 bases from J, with 13 bases in between. Germline CDR1 SGHTA, CDR2 FQGTGA. The CDR3 runs 13 residues. The CDR3 sequence: CASSLTSAGIQFF. CDR3 bases: TGTGCCAGCAGCTTAACGTCGGCGGGAATTCAGTTCTTC. The entire variable domain, with the rest obtained from reference TRBV7-3 and TRBJ2-1, is as follows: GAGVSQTPSNKVTEKGKYVELRCDPISGHTALYWYRQSLGQGPEFLIYFQGTGAADDSGLPNDRFFAVRPEGSVSTLKIQRTERGDSAVYLCASSLTSAGIQFFGPGTRLTVL.

This sequence joins TRBV5-3 and TRBJ2-2; 7 bases are shared with TRBD2. TRBV5-3 is an ORF; its function is uncertain. The CDR3 loop spans 16 amino acids. The V segment lost 0 bases and the J segment 5 bases; nucleotides outside the gene matches: 7. CDR3 nucleotides: TGTGCCAGAAGCTTGGATCCGCGGGAGTGGACCGGGGAGCTGTTTTTT. Residues: CARSLDPREWTGELFF.

J is TRBJ1-2 and V is TRBV7-8; a possible D gene is TRBD1 (5 bases). The V end lost 1 base, the J end lost 4 bases, and 25 bases lay between the germline ends. The length of the CDR3 is 19 residues. Germline loops: CDR1 SGHVS, CDR2 FQNEAQ. In DNA form, the CDR3 reads TGTGCCAGCAGCTTAGGGTCTGGTTTCGCGAGGAGAGGGGTCTATGGCTACACCTTC. Protein product: CASSLGSGFARRGVYGYTF.

The V gene is TRBV28, the J gene TRBJ1-1; TRBD1 might be the D (6 bases). This CDR3 region has 14 residues. Per germline, CDR1 MDHEN and CDR2 SYDVKM. Trimming left V 6 bases short and J 10 bases short, with 21 bases between. The CDR3 reads CASRTRGEVSGAFF. CDR3 nucleotide sequence: TGTGCCAGCAGAACTAGGGGGGAGGTTTCAGGAGCTTTCTTT. The whole variable domain, remainder taken from reference TRBV28 and TRBJ1-1, is DVKVTQSSRYLVKRTGEKVFLECVQDMDHENMFWYRQDPGLGLRLIYFSYDVKMKEKGDIPEGYSVSREKKERFSLILESASTNQTSMYLCASRTRGEVSGAFFGQGTRLTVV.

This clone was counted a single time. V usage is TRBV19 and J usage is TRBJ1-2, with D uncertain. Per the germline V gene, CDR1 is LNHDA and CDR2 is SQIVND (reference sequence). The ends were cut back, 4 bases at V and 4 bases at J, with 13 bases in the middle. The CDR3 consists of 14 residues. CDR3 DNA sequence: TGTGCCAGTAGTACGGGTTGGGAATCCTATGGCTACACCTTC. Translated, it gives CASSTGWESYGYTF.

The chain recombines TRBV18 with TRBJ1-5, with TRBD1 as a possible D gene (6 bases). The V end was cut by 3 bases, the J end by 4 bases, with 13 bases between. Germline V lookup: CDR1 KGHSH, CDR2 LQKENI. This CDR3 comprises 15 residues. The CDR3 reads CASSPEGDRNQPQHF. The CDR3 DNA sequence: TGTGCCAGCTCACCTGAGGGGGATAGGAATCAGCCCCAGCATTTT.

To note about this clone: This CDR3 is also generated by other DNA sequences in the sample. As DNA, the CDR3 is TGTGCCAGCAGCGTAGCCGGGGGCGGCTACACCTTC. This encodes CASSVAGGGYTF. This chain connects TRBV9 to TRBJ1-2; weak D call: TRBD1 (6 bases). Germline V gene sequence: CDR1 SGDLS, CDR2 YYNGEE. The CDR3 has 12 amino acids. V was shortened by 0 bases and J by 8 bases, with 8 bases between the two germline ends.

Of note for this clone: At one end, the junction sequence differs from germline, possibly due to a read error. CDR3 coding DNA: TGTGCCAGCAGCCTAACCCCGGTCCCCACTGGGAATTCACCCCTCCACTTT. Translating gives CASSLTPVPTGNSPLHF. This chain joins TRBV7-3 and TRBJ1-6; no clear D. The CDR3 runs to 17 residues. The germline gives CDR1 SGHTA, CDR2 FQGTGA.

The CDR3 reads CASSPGLSNQPQHF. CDR3 in DNA: TGTGCCAGCTCTCCGGGGCTCAGCAATCAGCCCCAGCATTTT. This chain joins TRBV18 and TRBJ1-5, with D possibly being TRBD1 (5 bases). The CDR3 totals 14 residues. Germline V gives CDR1 KGHSH, CDR2 LQKENI. Trimming pared 6 bases from V and 1 base from J, leaving 10 bases between. The whole variable domain, filled in from reference TRBV18 and TRBJ1-5, reads NAGVMQNPRHLVRRRGQEARLRCSPMKGHSHVYWYRQLPEEGLKFMVYLQKENIIDESGMPKERFSAEFPKEGPSILRIQQVVRGDSAAYFCASSPGLSNQPQHFGDGTRLSIL.

This clone showed up just once. V and J are TRBV9 and TRBJ2-5; possible D gene TRBD2, 7 bases. With 0 bases removed from V and 5 bases from J, the gap between germline ends came to 17 bases. Germline assignment: CDR1 SGDLS and CDR2 YYNGEE. This CDR3 is built from 16 residues. CDR3 sequence reads: CASSVAVGGQGETQYF. CDR3 nucleotide sequence: TGTGCCAGCAGCGTAGCAGTCGGGGGGCAGGGGGAGACCCAGTACTTC.

This chain joins TRBV11-2 and TRBJ1-2; 7 bases are a match to TRBD1. V was pared by 7 bases and J by 2 bases, with 13 bases of the junction left unmatched. This CDR3 region has 16 residues. The germline gives CDR1 SGHAT, CDR2 FQNNGV. As DNA, the CDR3 is TGTGCCAGCAAAGTGAGTGGCACGGGACAGAACTATGGCTACACCTTC. Protein product: CASKVSGTGQNYGYTF.

CDR3 sequence: CASGQGVSGANVLTF. CDR3 DNA: TGTGCCAGCGGACAAGGGGTCTCTGGGGCCAACGTCCTGACTTTC. The V call is TRBV6-4, the J call TRBJ2-6; D perhaps matches TRBD1 (5 bases). CDR1 is MRHNA, CDR2 SNTAGT, per germline. CDR3 length: 15 residues. Trimming cost V 8 bases and J 0 bases, with 11 bases left between them.